These 7 T cell receptor beta chains originate from one sample sequenced in a study of sequential checkpoint blockade in melanoma. Libraries were prepared by immunoSEQ multiplex PCR; TCRdb keeps only in-frame clonotypes and omits some of them. The sample contains about 12,000 clones, about a quarter of which appear only once. This sample's treatment: randomized to nivolumab then ipilimumab (arm A) or the reverse (arm B). The sequenced sample was tumor tissue (inferred from file names), obtained from a patient given nivolumab and ipilimumab in sequence. These receptors came from a human donor with melanoma.

The chain is built from TRBV27 and TRBJ1-2, with D perhaps TRBD1 (5 bases). Germline loops: CDR1 MNHEY, CDR2 SMNVEV (reference sequence). The CDR3 is 15 amino acids. The V end lost 0 bases, the J end lost 8 bases, and 16 bases lay between the germline ends. The CDR3 sequence: CASSLSRGFLLGYTF. CDR3 in DNA: TGTGCCAGCAGTTTATCAAGGGGATTCCTATTAGGCTACACCTTC.

This clone was detected only a few times. The chain recombines TRBV6-7 with TRBJ1-2; a weak D match, TRBD1 (5 bases). TRBV6-7 is labeled an ORF, and its function is uncertain. There are 13 residues in the CDR3. V gave up 6 bases and J gave up 2 bases, with 10 bases separating them. CDR3 coding DNA: TGTGCCAGCAGCCGCGGGGGAAACTATGGCTACACCTTC. This translates into CASSRGGNYGYTF.

This clone was seen more than once but under ten times. This sequence joins TRBV27 and TRBJ1-5; D may be TRBD1 (5 bases). The germline CDR1 and CDR2 sequences are MNHEY and SMNVEV (reference sequence). Trimming took 5 bases from V and 0 from J, leaving 11 bases between them. The CDR3 is 15 amino acids. The CDR3 is CASSRGRYSNQPQHF. In DNA, the CDR3 is TGTGCCAGCAGTCGGGGACGGTATAGCAATCAGCCCCAGCATTTT.

The rearrangement uses TRBV27 and TRBJ2-1, with D possibly being TRBD1 or TRBD2 (7 bases each). V was clipped by 6 bases and J by 7 bases, with 13 bases between them. The CDR3 sequence is 13 residues long. CDR1 and CDR2 (germline): MNHEY, SMNVEV (reference sequence). The CDR3 DNA follows: TGTGCCAGCAGCAGGGGGGGTTGGAATGAGCAGTTCTTC. This gives the protein CASSRGGWNEQFF.

The V and J genes are TRBV19 and TRBJ1-2; TRBD1 might be the D (6 bases). V was shortened by 2 bases and J by 3 bases, with 13 bases between the two germline ends. CDR3 length: 15 amino acids. CDR1 and CDR2 from the germline V gene are LNHDA and SQIVND (reference sequence). The CDR3 sequence is CASSIITGLDYGYTF. The CDR3 DNA is TGTGCCAGTAGTATAATTACAGGGCTGGACTATGGCTACACCTTC.

This clone has a count of ten or more. The chain links TRBV5-1 to TRBJ1-2, with 8 bases that match TRBD1. CDR3 length equals 17 residues. CDR1 is SGHRS and CDR2 is YFSETQ in the germline V gene. Unmatched junction bases numbered 10, after V lost 3 bases and J lost 0 bases. CDR3: CASSSPATGGANYGYTF. The CDR3, as DNA: TGCGCCAGCAGCTCCCCGGCCACAGGGGGAGCTAACTATGGCTACACCTTC.

This clone was counted between two and nine times. The gene calls are TRBV2 and TRBJ1-2, with D possibly matching TRBD1 (6 bases). In germline, CDR1 is SNHLY, CDR2 FYNNEI. The CDR3 extends over 16 amino acids. The CDR3 spells CVYQGFGAGNFYGYTF. In DNA form, the CDR3 reads TGTGTCTATCAGGGGTTCGGGGCAGGGAACTTCTATGGCTACACCTTC. Using reference TRBV2 and TRBJ1-2 for the parts outside the CDR3, the full variable domain is EPEVTQTPSHQVTQMGQEVILRCVPISNHLYFYWYRQILGQKVEFLVSFYNNEISEKSEIFDDQFSVERPDGSNFTLKIRSTKLEDSAMYFCVYQGFGAGNFYGYTFGSGTRLTVV.